Sequencing of this TCR beta chain was carried out in a study of lymphopenia after photon versus proton radiotherapy. Comment on this clone: What it binds is not known.

Broader study findings: Oligoclonal CD8+ Temra expansion after nadir drove photon patients' diversity drop. Relative stability marked proton patients; photon patients lost diversity and naive cells. A bigger post-nadir fall in TCR diversity correlated inversely with survival time in deceased patients. Survival link was tested only in deceased patients; proton benefit remains a possibility.

The CDR3 totals 14 residues. V lost 4 bases and J 8 bases, leaving 18 bases between the germline ends. Germline CDR1 is SGHRS and CDR2 is YFSETQ. Assay: immunoSEQ multiplex PCR; the TCRdb copy retains only in-frame clones and omits some. The sample lists 60,000 to 75,000 clones, around 90% occurring once. This clonotype was obtained from a man older than 75 with esophageal cancer. The genes are TRBV5-1 and TRBJ1-2; no clear D gene. The specimen comprised peripheral blood, sampled from a patient treated with proton-based radiotherapy. The CDR3 DNA is TGCGCCAGCAGCCCTACGGCCGGCTCGGCCGGCTACACCTTC. Its translation is CASSPTAGSAGYTF.